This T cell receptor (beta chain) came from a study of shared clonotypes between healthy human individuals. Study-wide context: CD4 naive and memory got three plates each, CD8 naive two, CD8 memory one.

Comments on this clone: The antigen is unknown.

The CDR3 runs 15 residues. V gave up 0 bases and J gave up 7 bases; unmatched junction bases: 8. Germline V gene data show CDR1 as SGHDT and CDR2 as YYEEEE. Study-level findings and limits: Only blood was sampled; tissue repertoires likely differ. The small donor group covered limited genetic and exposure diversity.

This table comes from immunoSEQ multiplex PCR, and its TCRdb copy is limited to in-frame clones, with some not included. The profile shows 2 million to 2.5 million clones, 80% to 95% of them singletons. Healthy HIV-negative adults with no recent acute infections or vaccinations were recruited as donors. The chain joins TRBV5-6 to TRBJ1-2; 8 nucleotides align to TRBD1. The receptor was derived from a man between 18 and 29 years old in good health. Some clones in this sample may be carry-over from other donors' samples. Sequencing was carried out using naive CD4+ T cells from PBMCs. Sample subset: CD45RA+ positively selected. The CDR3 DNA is TGTGCCAGCAGCTTGGCCGGGCAGGGGGCCGGTGGCTACACCTTC. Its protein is CASSLAGQGAGGYTF.